The 20 T cell receptor beta chains reported below all come from one sample, sequenced in a study of response to subunit inactivated influenza vaccine. Via MiXCR, TCRdb re-called the RT-PCR reads, giving one row per CDR3 protein. The table records about 700,000 distinct CDR3 sequences, 15% to 18% of them present only once. Material: PBMCs from blood, obtained approximately 12 days after vaccination. These receptors were collected from a man between 50 and 59 years old who received an inactivated influenza vaccine.

This chain connects TRBV6-1 to TRBJ2-7; TRBD2 matches 8 bases. The CDR3 spans 15 residues. The V gene's germline CDR1 is MNHNS and CDR2 SASEGT. V was clipped by 6 bases and J by 6 bases; unmatched bases: 13. The CDR3 region has the DNA TGTGCCAGCAGGACGGGAGGGACTTTGGGTCTCGAGCAGTACTTC. Protein sequence: CASRTGGTLGLEQYF.

Only a few counts were recorded for this clonotype. This chain connects TRBV20-1 to TRBJ2-5, with D perhaps being TRBD1 or TRBD2 (6 bases each). V lost 0 bases and J 5 bases, leaving 16 bases between the germline ends. The CDR3 has 15 amino acids. Germline CDR1 reads DFQATT; CDR2 reads SNEGSKA (reference sequence). CDR3: CSARDGGRAGETQYF. In nucleotides, the CDR3 is TGCAGTGCTAGAGATGGGGGCAGGGCGGGGGAGACCCAGTACTTC.

This clonotype has more than one count but fewer than ten. The chain employs TRBV20-1 and TRBJ2-1, with 9 bases that match TRBD2. CDR3 length: 14 amino acids. With 5 bases clipped from V and 5 bases from J, the junction kept 7 bases outside the gene matches. The germline V gene has CDR1 DFQATT and CDR2 SNEGSKA (reference sequence). The CDR3 nucleotides read TGCAGTGCTTCTGGACTAGCGACAAACAATGAGCAGTTCTTC. This encodes CSASGLATNNEQFF.

The chain carries TRBV7-9 and TRBJ1-1, with D perhaps matching TRBD1 (5 bases). The V and J ends lost 1 base and 6 bases respectively, with 12 bases between them. Germline CDR1 is SEHNR and CDR2 is FQNEAQ (reference sequence). This CDR3 is 14 amino acids long. The CDR3 nucleotides read TGTGCCAGCAGCTTAGTTTCTACGACAGCTGAAGCTTTCTTT. Its translation: CASSLVSTTAEAFF.

This clonotype has ten or more counts. This chain connects TRBV5-8 to TRBJ2-5; TRBD2 is a possible D gene (5 bases). The germline V and J ends were trimmed by 4 bases and 12 bases, with 13 bases remaining between them. The V gene's germline CDR1 is SGHTS and CDR2 YDEGEE. The CDR3 contains 11 residues. The DNA of the CDR3 is TGTGCCAGCAGCCGCGGACTGGAAGAGTACTTC. Its translation is CASSRGLEEYF.

This chain connects TRBV3-1 to TRBJ2-7; weak D call: TRBD1 (5 bases). In germline, CDR1 is LGHDT, CDR2 YNNKEL (reference sequence). The CDR3 runs to 14 residues. The V and J ends lost 0 bases and 9 bases respectively, with 15 bases between them. CDR3 amino acids: CASSQDQGLGPQYF. The CDR3 DNA is TGTGCCAGCAGCCAAGATCAAGGTCTGGGGCCGCAGTACTTC.

This clonotype came up many times. The chain carries TRBV6-2 or TRBV6-3 and TRBJ2-7; no clear D gene. Germline V CDR1 and CDR2: MNHEY, SVGEGT. The CDR3 runs 11 residues. The germline V and J ends were trimmed by 3 bases and 6 bases, with 6 bases remaining between them. The CDR3 DNA reads as TGTGCCAGCAGTTATTACGGCGAGCAGTACTTC. Residues: CASSYYGEQYF.

This clonotype was seen only once. The chain carries TRBV28 and TRBJ1-5; TRBD1 agrees at 9 bases. Germline V gene data show CDR1 as MDHEN and CDR2 as SYDVKM. The CDR3 loop spans 18 amino acids. The V segment lost 3 bases and the J segment 3 bases; nucleotides outside the gene matches: 12. The CDR3 here is CASSLKGLGQGDNQPQHF. The CDR3, as DNA: TGTGCCAGCAGTTTGAAAGGATTGGGACAGGGAGACAATCAGCCCCAGCATTTT.

The chain recombines TRBV12-1 with TRBJ1-2; TRBD1 is the table's D call and was not checked against the DNA. TRBV12-1 is assigned pseudogene status. The CDR3 totals 15 residues. This chain's CDR3 is CAAKGGRRGFYGYTF. CDR3 nucleotides: TGCGCCGCAAAAGGGGGGCGCAGGGGGTTCTATGGCTACACCTTC.

This clonotype was seen many times. The chain uses TRBV20-1 and TRBJ2-5; 9 bases agree with TRBD2. The CDR3 is made up of 16 amino acids. V shed 2 bases, J shed 5 bases, and the junction held 12 bases outside the gene matches. CDR1 is DFQATT, CDR2 SNEGSKA, per germline (reference sequence). CDR3 nucleotide sequence: TGCAGTGCTAGACCTCTAATGGGGACTAGCCTTGAGACCCAGTACTTC. Translated: CSARPLMGTSLETQYF.

The chain employs TRBV9 and TRBJ2-7; D is unclear. Germline values: CDR1 SGDLS, CDR2 YYNGEE. The V end was cut by 0 bases, the J end by 1 base, with 8 bases between. The CDR3 length is 14 residues. CDR3 amino acids: CASSVGTRSYEQYF. The CDR3 region has the DNA TGTGCCAGCAGCGTAGGAACAAGGTCCTACGAGCAGTACTTC.

This clonotype was seen ten or more times. Written as DNA, the CDR3 is TGTGCCAGCAGCCCCCGACAGCCTCGCAGAACAGATACGCAGTATTTT. Translated, it gives CASSPRQPRRTDTQYF. The gene calls are TRBV11-1 and TRBJ2-3, with D perhaps matching TRBD1 (5 bases). With 5 bases removed from V and 3 bases from J, the gap between germline ends came to 18 bases. Germline V gene lookup returns CDR1 SGHAT and CDR2 FQDESV (reference sequence). This CDR3 region has 16 residues.

This clonotype was seen a handful of times. The gene calls are TRBV28 and TRBJ2-5; D uncertain. The germline V gene encodes CDR1 MDHEN and CDR2 SYDVKM. The CDR3 has 15 amino acids. V lost 2 bases to trimming and J lost 2 bases, with 12 bases between them. The CDR3 reads CASSLGGILQETQYF. CDR3 in DNA: TGTGCCAGCAGTTTAGGTGGGATTTTACAAGAGACCCAGTACTTC.

This clonotype has just a few counts. V gene TRBV5-1 combines with J gene TRBJ2-2, with 10 bases aligning to TRBD2. The CDR3 has 17 amino acids. The V gene's germline CDR1 is SGHRS and CDR2 YFSETQ. Trimming at V came to 2 bases and at J to 1 base, leaving 5 bases not matched to a gene. The CDR3 nucleotides read TGCGCCAGCAGCTTTAATAGCGGGGGGCTGAACACCGGGGAGCTGTTTTTT. The encoded protein is CASSFNSGGLNTGELFF.

This clonotype was found a few times. This sequence joins TRBV6-2 or TRBV6-3 and TRBJ2-1; the match to TRBD2 covers 11 bases. Germline-derived CDR1 and CDR2 are MNHEY and SVGEGT. V shed 5 bases, J shed 8 bases, and the junction held 11 bases outside the gene matches. The CDR3 loop spans 16 amino acids. The CDR3 is CASSTGLAGGVDEQFF. The CDR3 DNA sequence: TGTGCCAGCAGTACCGGACTAGCGGGTGGAGTGGATGAGCAGTTCTTC.

The rearrangement joins TRBV5-1 to TRBJ2-3, with D tentatively TRBD2 (6 bases). This CDR3 is built from 15 residues. The V gene's germline CDR1 is SGHRS and CDR2 YFSETQ. Trimming took off 4 bases at V and 2 bases at J, with 14 bases between the two ends. The CDR3 here is CASSPGDGFTDTQYF. The CDR3 DNA is TGCGCCAGCAGCCCGGGGGATGGTTTCACAGATACGCAGTATTTT.

The chain employs TRBV6-2 or TRBV6-3 and TRBJ2-5, with 9 positions matching TRBD2. The V segment lost 2 bases and the J segment 5 bases; nucleotides outside the gene matches: 9. The V gene's germline CDR1 is MNHEY and CDR2 SVGEGT. The CDR3 length is 16 residues. The CDR3 DNA follows: TGTGCCAGCAGTTACCAGGGACTAGCAACTCGGGAGACCCAGTACTTC. It specifies CASSYQGLATRETQYF.

The CDR3 DNA reads TGTGCCAGTAGTATACGACAGAGTAGCTCCTACGAGCAGTACTTC. Translation gives CASSIRQSSSYEQYF. The rearrangement joins TRBV19 to TRBJ2-7; perhaps TRBD1 as D (5 bases). This CDR3 has 15 amino acids. V lost 2 bases to trimming and J lost 0 bases, with 11 bases between them. Per the germline V gene, CDR1 is LNHDA and CDR2 is SQIVND (reference sequence).

This clonotype was seen only a few times. The chain is built from TRBV20-1 and TRBJ1-1; D is possibly TRBD1 (6 bases). This CDR3 has 14 amino acids. V dropped 2 bases and J dropped 1 base, with 11 bases sitting between them. Germline-derived CDR1 and CDR2 are DFQATT and SNEGSKA (reference sequence). CDR3 region: CSARSTGTNTEAFF. CDR3 nucleotides: TGCAGTGCTAGAAGTACAGGGACGAACACTGAAGCTTTCTTT.

The V and J genes are TRBV6-2 or TRBV6-3 and TRBJ2-3; 7 positions match TRBD1. J lost 5 bases, V lost 6 bases, and 2 bases had no gene match. Per the germline V gene, CDR1 is MNHEY and CDR2 is SVGEGT. The length of the CDR3 is 12 residues. CDR3 DNA sequence: TGTGCCAGCAGAGACAGGGAAGATACGCAGTATTTT. This gives the protein CASRDREDTQYF.